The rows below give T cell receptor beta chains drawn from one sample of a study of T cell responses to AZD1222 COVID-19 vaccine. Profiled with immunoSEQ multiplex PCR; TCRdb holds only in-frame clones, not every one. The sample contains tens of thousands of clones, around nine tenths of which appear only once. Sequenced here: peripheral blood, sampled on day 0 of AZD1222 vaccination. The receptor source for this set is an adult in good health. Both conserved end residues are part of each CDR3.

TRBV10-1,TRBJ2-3,CASGSGDTQYF
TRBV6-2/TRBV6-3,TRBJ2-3,CASSRDLLAAGMDTQYF
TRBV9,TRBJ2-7,CASSPQGAIYEQYF
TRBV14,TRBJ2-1,CASSLTFYEQFF
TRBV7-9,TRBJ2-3,CASSFGSTDTQYF
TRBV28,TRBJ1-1,CASSLLVTEAFF
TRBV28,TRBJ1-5,CAILDRGLSNQPQHF
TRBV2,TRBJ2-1,CASSGGTSGHYNEQFF
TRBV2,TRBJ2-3,CASRHKTSTDTQYF
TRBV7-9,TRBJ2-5,CASAPGTNLKETQYF
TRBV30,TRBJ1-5,CAWSVQTYQPQHF
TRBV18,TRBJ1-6,CASSPRQGGYSPLHF
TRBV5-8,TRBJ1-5,CASSLLGTGLQPQHF
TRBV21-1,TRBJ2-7,CASSTPGRIEQYF
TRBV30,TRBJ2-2,CAWSVGLAGFTGELFF
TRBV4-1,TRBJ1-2,CASSLPRTGGLYGYTF
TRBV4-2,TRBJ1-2,CASSQVGQVKGYTF
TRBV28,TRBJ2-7,CASSLIGTGDYEQYF
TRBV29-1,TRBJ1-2,CSVEDTGFGGYTF
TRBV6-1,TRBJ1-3,CASSEWSGNSGNTIYF
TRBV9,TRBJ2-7,CASSETVQGVEQYF
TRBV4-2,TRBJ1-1,CASSQDPGGAAEAFF
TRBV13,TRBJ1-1,CASSLVGRSTEAFF
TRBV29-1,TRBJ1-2,CSVYGGNYGYTF
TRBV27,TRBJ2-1,CASSLFPNEQFF
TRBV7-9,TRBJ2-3,CASSTGTGAGDTQYF
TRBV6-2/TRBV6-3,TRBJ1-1,CASSSRTGPLSTEAFF
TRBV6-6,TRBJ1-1,CASSPTQGRATEAFF
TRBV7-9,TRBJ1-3,CASSLRELFSGNTIYF
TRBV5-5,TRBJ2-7,CASSPGLGFSEQYF
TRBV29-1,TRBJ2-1,CSVKESSYNEQFF